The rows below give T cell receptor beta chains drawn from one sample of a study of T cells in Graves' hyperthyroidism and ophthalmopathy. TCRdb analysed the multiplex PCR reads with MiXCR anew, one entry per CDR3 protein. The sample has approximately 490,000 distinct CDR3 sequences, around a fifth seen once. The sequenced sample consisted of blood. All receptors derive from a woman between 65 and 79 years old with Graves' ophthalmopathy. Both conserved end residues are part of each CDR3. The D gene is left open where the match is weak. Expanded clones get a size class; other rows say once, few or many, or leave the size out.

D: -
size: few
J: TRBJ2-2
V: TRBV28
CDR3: CASSLAGRDTGELFF
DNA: TGTGCCAGCAGTTTAGCCGGGCGGGACACCGGGGAGCTGTTTTTT

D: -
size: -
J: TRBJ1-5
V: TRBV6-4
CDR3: CASSEFTGAGQLNQPQHF
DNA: TGTGCCAGCAGTGAATTTACCGGTGCGGGACAACTCAATCAGCCCCAGCATTTT

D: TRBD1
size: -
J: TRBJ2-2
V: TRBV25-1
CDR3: CAGRADRAVSGELFF
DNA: TGTGCCGGCAGGGCTGACAGGGCGGTCAGCGGGGAGCTGTTTTTT

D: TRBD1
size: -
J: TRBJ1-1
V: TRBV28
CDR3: CASSYPGQGFSATEAFF
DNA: TGTGCCAGCAGTTATCCGGGACAGGGATTTAGTGCCACTGAAGCTTTCTTT

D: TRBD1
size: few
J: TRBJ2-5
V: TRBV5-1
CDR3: CASSFQDRYQETQYF
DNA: TGCGCCAGCAGCTTCCAGGACAGGTATCAAGAGACCCAGTACTTC

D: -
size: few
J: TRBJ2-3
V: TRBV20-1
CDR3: CSAPQGGTDTQYF
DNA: TGCAGTGCTCCTCAGGGAGGCACAGATACGCAGTATTTT

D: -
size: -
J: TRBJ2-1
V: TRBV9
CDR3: CASSVDRGGRYNEQFF
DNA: TGTGCCAGCAGCGTAGATCGGGGAGGAAGGTACAATGAGCAGTTCTTC

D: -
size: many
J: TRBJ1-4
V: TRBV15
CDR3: CATSRGSGSSNEKLFF
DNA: TGTGCCACCAGCAGAGGATCAGGGTCTTCTAATGAAAAACTGTTTTTT

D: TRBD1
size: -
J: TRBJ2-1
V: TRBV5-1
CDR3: CASSPDRGGYNEQFF
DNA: TGCGCCAGCAGTCCGGACAGGGGGGGCTACAATGAGCAGTTCTTC

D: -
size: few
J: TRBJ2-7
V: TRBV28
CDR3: CASSAPGTVPYEQYF
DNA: TGTGCCAGCAGTGCCCCCGGGACGGTCCCTTACGAGCAGTACTTC

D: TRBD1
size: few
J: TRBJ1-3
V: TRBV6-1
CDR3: CASSKPTGAGNTIYF
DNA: TGTGCCAGCAGTAAACCGACAGGGGCCGGAAACACCATATATTTT

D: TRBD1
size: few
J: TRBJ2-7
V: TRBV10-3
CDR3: CAISETGGPTYEQYF
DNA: TGTGCCATCAGCGAAACAGGGGGCCCTACCTACGAGCAGTACTTC

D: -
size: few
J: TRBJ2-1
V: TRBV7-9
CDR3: CASSLVRGPSYNEQFF
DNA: TGTGCCAGCAGCTTAGTGCGGGGACCTTCCTACAATGAGCAGTTCTTC

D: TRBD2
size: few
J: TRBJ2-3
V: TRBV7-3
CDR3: CASRPSGLTDTQYF
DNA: TGTGCCAGCAGACCTAGCGGACTCACAGATACGCAGTATTTT

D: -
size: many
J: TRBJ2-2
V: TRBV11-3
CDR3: CASSSLAPLITGELFF
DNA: TGTGCCAGCAGCTCCCTAGCGCCCCTGATCACCGGGGAGCTGTTTTTT

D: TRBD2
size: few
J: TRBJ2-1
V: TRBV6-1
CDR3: CASRGVAGAYNEQFF
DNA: TGTGCCAGCAGAGGGGTAGCGGGAGCCTACAATGAGCAGTTCTTC

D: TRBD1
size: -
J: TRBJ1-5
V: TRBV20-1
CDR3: CSAKIPGQGSNQPQHF
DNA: TGCAGTGCTAAAATACCGGGACAGGGAAGCAATCAGCCCCAGCATTTT

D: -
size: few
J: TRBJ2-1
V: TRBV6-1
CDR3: CASSEAAGEYNEQFF
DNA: TGTGCCAGCAGTGAAGCGGCTGGGGAATACAATGAGCAGTTCTTC

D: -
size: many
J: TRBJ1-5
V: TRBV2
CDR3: CASSQGNQPQHF
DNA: TGTGCCAGCAGTCAAGGCAATCAGCCCCAGCATTTT

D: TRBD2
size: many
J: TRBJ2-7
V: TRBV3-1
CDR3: CASSHGSGRNEQYF
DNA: TGTGCCAGCAGCCATGGCAGCGGGAGGAACGAGCAGTACTTC

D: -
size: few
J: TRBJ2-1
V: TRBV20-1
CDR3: CSAKSGGGGSYNEQFF
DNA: TGCAGTGCTAAATCGGGGGGAGGGGGCTCCTACAATGAGCAGTTCTTC

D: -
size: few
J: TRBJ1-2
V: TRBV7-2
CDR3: CASSLRPTGRFGYTF
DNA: TGTGCCAGCAGCTTACGTCCGACAGGAAGGTTTGGCTACACCTTC

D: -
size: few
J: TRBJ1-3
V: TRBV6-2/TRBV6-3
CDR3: CASLHPSGWGLEGNTIYF
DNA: TGTGCCAGCTTACACCCTTCCGGATGGGGGCTTGAAGGAAACACCATATATTTT

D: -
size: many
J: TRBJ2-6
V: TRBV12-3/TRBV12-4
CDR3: CASSWSGISSGANVLTF
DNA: TGTGCCAGCAGTTGGTCAGGGATATCGTCTGGGGCCAACGTCCTGACTTTC

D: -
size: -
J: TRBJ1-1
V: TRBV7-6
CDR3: CASSRDLSTEAFF
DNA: TGTGCCAGCAGCAGGGACTTGAGCACTGAAGCTTTCTTT

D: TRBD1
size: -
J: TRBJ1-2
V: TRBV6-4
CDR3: CASSDSKGARGYTF
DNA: TGTGCCAGCAGTGACTCGAAGGGGGCGCGTGGCTACACCTTC

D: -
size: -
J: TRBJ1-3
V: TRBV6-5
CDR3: CASSYSPGNTIYF
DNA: TGTGCCAGCAGTTACAGTCCTGGAAACACCATATATTTT

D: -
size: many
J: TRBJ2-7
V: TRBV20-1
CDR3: CSASGADYYEQYF
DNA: TGCAGTGCTAGCGGGGCCGACTACTACGAGCAGTACTTC

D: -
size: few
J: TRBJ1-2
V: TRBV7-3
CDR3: CASSSGFNGYTF
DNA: TGTGCCAGCAGTTCAGGGTTCAATGGCTACACCTTC

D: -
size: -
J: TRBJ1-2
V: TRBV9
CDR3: CASSVEVAFYGYTF
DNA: TGTGCCAGCAGCGTAGAAGTCGCCTTCTATGGCTACACCTTC

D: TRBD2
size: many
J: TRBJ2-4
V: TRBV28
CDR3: CASIPSGTATAKNIQYF
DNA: TGTGCCAGCATTCCTAGCGGGACCGCTACGGCCAAAAACATTCAGTACTTC

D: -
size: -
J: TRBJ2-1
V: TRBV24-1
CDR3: CATLSFGANNEQFF
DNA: TGTGCCACCCTCTCTTTCGGGGCTAACAATGAGCAGTTCTTC

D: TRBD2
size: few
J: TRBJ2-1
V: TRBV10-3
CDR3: CAISASGRSGNEQFF
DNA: TGTGCCATCAGCGCTAGCGGGAGAAGTGGAAATGAGCAGTTCTTC

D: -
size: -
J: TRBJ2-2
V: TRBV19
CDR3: CASSIVAVNTGELFF
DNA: TGTGCCAGTAGTATAGTAGCGGTGAACACCGGGGAGCTGTTTTTT

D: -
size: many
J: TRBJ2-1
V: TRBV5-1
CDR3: CASSTEGLYNEQFF
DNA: TGCGCCAGCAGCACGGAGGGGTTGTACAATGAGCAGTTCTTC

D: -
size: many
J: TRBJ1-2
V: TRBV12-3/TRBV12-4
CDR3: CASSLTGYGYTF
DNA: TGTGCCAGCAGTTTAACAGGATATGGCTACACCTTC

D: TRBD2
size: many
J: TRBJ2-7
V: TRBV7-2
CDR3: CASSRRTSGSSYEQYF
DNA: TGTGCCAGCAGCCGCCGGACTAGCGGGAGCTCCTACGAGCAGTACTTC

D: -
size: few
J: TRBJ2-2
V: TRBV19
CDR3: CASRYSGELFF
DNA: TGTGCCAGTAGATACTCCGGGGAGCTGTTTTTT

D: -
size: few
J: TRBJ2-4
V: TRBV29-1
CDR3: CSVEVLAKNIQYF
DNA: TGCAGCGTTGAAGTACTAGCCAAAAACATTCAGTACTTC

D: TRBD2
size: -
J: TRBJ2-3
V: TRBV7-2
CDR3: CASSLTNPGLAGGNTQYF
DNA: TGTGCCAGCAGCTTAACCAATCCGGGACTAGCGGGAGGGAATACGCAGTATTTT

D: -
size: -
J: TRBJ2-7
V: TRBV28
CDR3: CASSLSLSHLLYEQYF
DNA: TGTGCCAGCAGTTTATCGCTCTCTCACCTCCTCTACGAGCAGTACTTC

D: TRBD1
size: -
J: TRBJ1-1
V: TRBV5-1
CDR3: CASSPSHQQGRVFSEAFF
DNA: TGCGCCAGCAGTCCATCCCACCAACAGGGGAGAGTTTTCAGTGAAGCTTTCTTT

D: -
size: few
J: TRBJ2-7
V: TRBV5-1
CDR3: CASSLDVGDLYEQYF
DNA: TGCGCCAGCAGCTTGGATGTAGGGGACCTATACGAGCAGTACTTC